This T cell receptor beta chain was observed in a study of long-term antiretroviral therapy in people with HIV. With survey level as its setting, the immunoSEQ assay was v3.0. Only in-frame clones appear in the TCRdb table, and some are missing; sequencing was by immunoSEQ multiplex PCR. The repertoire consists of around 20,000 clones, with over 75% occurring once and the leading ten covering about 3.3%. V was cut by 6 bases and J by 5 bases, with 19 bases left in between. This CDR3 has 15 amino acids. CDR1 and CDR2 (germline): MDHEN, SYDVKM. Researchers secured at least one pre-ART and at least two post-ART PBMC samples from each donor.

Material: unsorted PBMCs, obtained roughly 2.5 years after starting antiretroviral therapy. This sequence joins TRBV28 and TRBJ2-5; the D gene is possibly TRBD2 (5 bases). This TCR derives from a woman between 50 and 59 years old with HIV. Written as DNA, the CDR3 is TGTGCCAGCAGACCGCCACTAGAGGGTTGGGAGACCCAGTACTTC. Translated: CASRPPLEGWETQYF.